The text below deals with one T cell receptor (beta chain). Across 24 US areas, participants ranged in age from roughly 18 to 95 years. This CDR3 is built from 15 residues. The junction had 9 bases not matched to a gene; V was cut back by 4 bases and J by 5 bases. Germline assignment: CDR1 SGHNT and CDR2 YYREEE (reference sequence). The entry originates in a study of blood T cell repertoires in COVID-19. About the research overall: COVID-19 samples from acute and convalescent phases originated in the United States, Italy and Spain. T cells, B-cell-depleted T cells, or PBMCs provided the cDNA or gDNA that served as material.

In the source study's methods: Cell counts per sample came from amplifying reference gene primers. This table comes from immunoSEQ multiplex PCR, and its TCRdb copy is limited to in-frame clones, with some not included. From that table come the V and J calls and clone size; the DNA was used to work out D and trimming. This sample yields 250,000 to 350,000 clones, of which about 92% are seen a single time; around 18% belongs to the top ten. This chain links TRBV5-4 with TRBJ1-1; 9 bases line up with TRBD1. Sequenced input: PBMCs or T cells enriched from blood (not recorded which). This TCR derives from a woman in her twenties or thirties who had recovered from COVID-19. DNA of the CDR3: TGTGCCAGCAGCCCTTACAGGGGGCGGGTAACTGAAGCTTTCTTT. This gives the protein CASSPYRGRVTEAFF.